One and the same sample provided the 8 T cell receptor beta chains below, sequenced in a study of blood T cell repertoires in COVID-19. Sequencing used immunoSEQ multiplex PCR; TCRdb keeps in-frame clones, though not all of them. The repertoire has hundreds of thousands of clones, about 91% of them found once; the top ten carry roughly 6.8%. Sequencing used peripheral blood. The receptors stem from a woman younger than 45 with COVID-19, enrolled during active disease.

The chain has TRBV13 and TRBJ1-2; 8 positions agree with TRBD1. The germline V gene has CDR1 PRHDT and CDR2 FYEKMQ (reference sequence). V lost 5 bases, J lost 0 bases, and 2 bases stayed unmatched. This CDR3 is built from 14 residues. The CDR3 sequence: CASSDRGSNYGYTF. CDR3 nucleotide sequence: TGTGCCAGCAGCGACAGGGGTTCTAACTATGGCTACACCTTC.

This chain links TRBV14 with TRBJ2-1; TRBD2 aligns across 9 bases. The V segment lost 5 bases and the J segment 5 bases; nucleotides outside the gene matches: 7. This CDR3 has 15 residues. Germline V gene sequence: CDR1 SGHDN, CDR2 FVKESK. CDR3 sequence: CASSFYSGSHNEQFF. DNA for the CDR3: TGTGCCAGCAGCTTCTATAGCGGGAGCCACAATGAGCAGTTCTTC.

The CDR3 nucleotides read TGTGCCAGCAGCTTAGTTGGGACAGGGAATGGCTACACCTTC. Its protein is CASSLVGTGNGYTF. This chain connects TRBV7-2 to TRBJ1-2; 9 bases line up with TRBD1. Germline lookup yields CDR1 SGHTA and CDR2 FQGNSA. The CDR3 is made up of 14 amino acids. V gave up 1 base and J gave up 6 bases; unmatched junction bases: 3.

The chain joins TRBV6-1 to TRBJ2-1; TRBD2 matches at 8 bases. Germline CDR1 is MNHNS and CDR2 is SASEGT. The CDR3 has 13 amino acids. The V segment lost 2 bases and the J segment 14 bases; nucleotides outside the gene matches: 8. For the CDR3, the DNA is TGTGCCAGCAGTGAAACCCTAGCGGGCTTGGAGTTCTTC. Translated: CASSETLAGLEFF.

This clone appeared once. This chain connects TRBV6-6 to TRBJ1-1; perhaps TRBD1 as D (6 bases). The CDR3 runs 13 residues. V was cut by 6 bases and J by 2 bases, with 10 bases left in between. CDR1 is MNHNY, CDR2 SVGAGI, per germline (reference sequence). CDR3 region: CASSLTGNTEAFF. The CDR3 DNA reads TGTGCCAGCAGCCTGACAGGAAACACTGAAGCTTTCTTT.

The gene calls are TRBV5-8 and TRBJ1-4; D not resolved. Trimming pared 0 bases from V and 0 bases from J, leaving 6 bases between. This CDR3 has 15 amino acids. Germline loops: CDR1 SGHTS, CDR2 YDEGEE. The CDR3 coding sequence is TGTGCCAGCAGCTTGGGGCAGTCAACTAATGAAAAACTGTTTTTT. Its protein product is CASSLGQSTNEKLFF.

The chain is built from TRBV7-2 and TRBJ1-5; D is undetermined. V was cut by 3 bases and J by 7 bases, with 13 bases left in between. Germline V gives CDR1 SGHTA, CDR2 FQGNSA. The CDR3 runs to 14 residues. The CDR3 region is CASSFDAAGQPQHF. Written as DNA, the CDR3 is TGTGCCAGCAGCTTCGATGCAGCCGGGCAGCCCCAGCATTTT.

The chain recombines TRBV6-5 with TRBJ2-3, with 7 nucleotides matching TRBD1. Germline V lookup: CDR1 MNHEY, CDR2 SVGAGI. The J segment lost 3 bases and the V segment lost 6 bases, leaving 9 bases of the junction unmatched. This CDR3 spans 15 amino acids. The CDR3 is CASSRWLTGTDTQYF. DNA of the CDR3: TGTGCCAGCAGCCGATGGTTGACAGGGACAGATACGCAGTATTTT.